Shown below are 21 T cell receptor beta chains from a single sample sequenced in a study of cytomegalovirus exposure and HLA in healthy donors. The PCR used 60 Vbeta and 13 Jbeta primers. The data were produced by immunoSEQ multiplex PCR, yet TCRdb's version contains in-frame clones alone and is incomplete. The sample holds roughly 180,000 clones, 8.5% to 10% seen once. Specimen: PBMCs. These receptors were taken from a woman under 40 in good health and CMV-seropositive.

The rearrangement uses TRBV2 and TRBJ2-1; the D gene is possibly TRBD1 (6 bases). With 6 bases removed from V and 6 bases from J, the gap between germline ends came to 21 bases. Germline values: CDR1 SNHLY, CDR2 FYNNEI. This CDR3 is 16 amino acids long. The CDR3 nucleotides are TGTGCCAGCAGCCCCTCTCCTGGACAGACCGTCAATGAGCAGTTCTTC. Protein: CASSPSPGQTVNEQFF.

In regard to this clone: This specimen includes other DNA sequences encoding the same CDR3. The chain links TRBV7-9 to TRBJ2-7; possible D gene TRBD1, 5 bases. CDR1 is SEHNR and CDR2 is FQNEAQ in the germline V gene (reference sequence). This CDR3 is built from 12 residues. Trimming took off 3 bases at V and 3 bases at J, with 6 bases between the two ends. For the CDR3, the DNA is TGTGCCAGCAGCTTTGACAGCTACGAGCAGTACTTC. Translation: CASSFDSYEQYF.

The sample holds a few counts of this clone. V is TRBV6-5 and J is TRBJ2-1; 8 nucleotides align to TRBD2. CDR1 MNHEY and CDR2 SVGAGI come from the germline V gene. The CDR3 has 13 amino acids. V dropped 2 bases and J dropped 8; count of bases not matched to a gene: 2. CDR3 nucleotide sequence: TGTGCCAGCAGTTACCAGCGGGAGTATGAGCAGTTCTTC. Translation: CASSYQREYEQFF.

The CDR3 spells CASSRDRGVVGHGYTF. The CDR3 coding sequence is TGTGCCAGCAGCCGGGACAGGGGGGTCGTCGGACATGGCTACACCTTC. This chain uses TRBV7-9 with TRBJ1-2, with 11 bases identical to TRBD1. Germline CDR1 SEHNR, CDR2 FQNEAQ (reference sequence). The CDR3 covers 16 residues. V trimming: 5 bases; J trimming: 6 bases; junction bases outside the gene matches: 11. The complete variable domain, with remaining parts taken from reference TRBV7-9 and TRBJ1-2, reads DTGVSQNPRHKITKRGQNVTFRCDPISEHNRLYWYRQTLGQGPEFLTYFQNEAQLEKSRLLSDRFSAERPKGSFSTLEIQRTEQGDSAMYLCASSRDRGVVGHGYTFGSGTRLTVV.

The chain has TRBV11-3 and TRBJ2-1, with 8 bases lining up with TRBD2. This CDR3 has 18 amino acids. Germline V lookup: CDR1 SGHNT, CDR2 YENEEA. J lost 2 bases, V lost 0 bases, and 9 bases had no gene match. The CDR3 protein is CASSLDSGGGTPYNEQFF. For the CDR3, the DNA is TGTGCCAGCAGCTTAGATTCGGGAGGGGGAACCCCCTACAATGAGCAGTTCTTC. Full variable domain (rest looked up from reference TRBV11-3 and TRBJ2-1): EAGVVQSPRYKIIEKKQPVAFWCNPISGHNTLYWYLQNLGQGPELLIRYENEEAVDDSQLPKDRFSAERLKGVDSTLKIQPAELGDSAVYLCASSLDSGGGTPYNEQFFGPGTRLTVL.

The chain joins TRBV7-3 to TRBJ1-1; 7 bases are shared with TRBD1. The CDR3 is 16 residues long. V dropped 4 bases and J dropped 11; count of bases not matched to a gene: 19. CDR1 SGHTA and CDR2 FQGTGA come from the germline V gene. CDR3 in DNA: TGTGCCAGCAGCTCCACTAGGCGAGACAGGGCTCGATGGGCTTTCTTT. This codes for CASSSTRRDRARWAFF. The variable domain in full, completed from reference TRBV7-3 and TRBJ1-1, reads GAGVSQTPSNKVTEKGKYVELRCDPISGHTALYWYRQSLGQGPEFLIYFQGTGAADDSGLPNDRFFAVRPEGSVSTLKIQRTERGDSAVYLCASSSTRRDRARWAFFGQGTRLTVV.

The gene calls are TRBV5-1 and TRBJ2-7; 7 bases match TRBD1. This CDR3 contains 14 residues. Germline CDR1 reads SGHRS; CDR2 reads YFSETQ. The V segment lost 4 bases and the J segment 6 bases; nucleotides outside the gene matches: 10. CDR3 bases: TGCGCCAGCAGCCCCGGGTCTACAGGGGTCGAGCAGTACTTC. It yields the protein CASSPGSTGVEQYF.

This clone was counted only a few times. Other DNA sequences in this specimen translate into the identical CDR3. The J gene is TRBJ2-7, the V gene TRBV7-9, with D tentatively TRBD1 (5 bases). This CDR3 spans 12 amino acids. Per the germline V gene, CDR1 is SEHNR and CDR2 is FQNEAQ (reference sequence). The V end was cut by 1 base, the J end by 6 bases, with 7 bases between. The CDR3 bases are TGTGCCAGCAGCTTAGGTAGGGGCGAGCAGTACTTC. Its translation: CASSLGRGEQYF.

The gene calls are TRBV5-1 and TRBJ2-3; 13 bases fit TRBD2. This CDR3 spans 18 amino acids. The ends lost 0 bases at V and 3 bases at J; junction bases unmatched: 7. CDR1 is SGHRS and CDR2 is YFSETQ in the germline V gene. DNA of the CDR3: TGCGCCAGCAGCTTGGAGCGGGGGACTAGCGGGATGACAGATACGCAGTATTTT. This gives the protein CASSLERGTSGMTDTQYF.

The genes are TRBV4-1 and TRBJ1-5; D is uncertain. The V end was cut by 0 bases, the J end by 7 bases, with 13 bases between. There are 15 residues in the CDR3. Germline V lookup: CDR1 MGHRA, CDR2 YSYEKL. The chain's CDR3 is CASSQDWAEGQPQHF. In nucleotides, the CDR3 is TGCGCCAGCAGCCAAGATTGGGCGGAGGGACAGCCCCAGCATTTT.

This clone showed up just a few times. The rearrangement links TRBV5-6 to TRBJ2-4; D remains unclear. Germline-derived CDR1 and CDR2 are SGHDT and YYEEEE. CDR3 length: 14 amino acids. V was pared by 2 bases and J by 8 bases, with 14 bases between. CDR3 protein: CASSFYEAPHIQYF. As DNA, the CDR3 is TGTGCCAGCAGCTTTTACGAAGCCCCCCACATTCAGTACTTC. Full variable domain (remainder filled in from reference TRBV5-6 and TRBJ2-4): DAGVTQSPTHLIKTRGQQVTLRCSPKSGHDTVSWYQQALGQGPQFIFQYYEEEERQRGNFPDRFSGHQFPNYSSELNVNALLLGDSALYLCASSFYEAPHIQYFGAGTRLSVL.

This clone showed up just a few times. The CDR3 DNA is TGTGCCTGGATACGTGGGAGGGCCCACTACAATGAGCAGTTCTTC. Its protein is CAWIRGRAHYNEQFF. The chain uses TRBV30 and TRBJ2-1; 7 bases fit TRBD2. The CDR3 sequence is 15 residues long. The J segment lost 3 bases and the V segment lost 4 bases, leaving 9 bases of the junction unmatched. The germline gives CDR1 GTSNPN, CDR2 SVGIG (reference sequence).

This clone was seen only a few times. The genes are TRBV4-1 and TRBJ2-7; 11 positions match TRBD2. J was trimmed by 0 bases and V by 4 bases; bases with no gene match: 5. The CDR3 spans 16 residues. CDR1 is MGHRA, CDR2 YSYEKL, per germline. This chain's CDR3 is CASSLRLAGGSYEQYF. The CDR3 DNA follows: TGCGCCAGCAGCCTCCGGCTAGCGGGAGGCTCCTACGAGCAGTACTTC.

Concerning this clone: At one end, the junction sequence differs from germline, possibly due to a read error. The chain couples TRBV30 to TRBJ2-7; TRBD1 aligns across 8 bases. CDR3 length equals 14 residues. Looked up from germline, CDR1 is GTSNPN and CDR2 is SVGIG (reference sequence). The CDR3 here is CAWGTGVGSYEKYF. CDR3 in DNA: TGTGCCTGGGGGACAGGCGTAGGAAGCTACGAGAAGTACTTT. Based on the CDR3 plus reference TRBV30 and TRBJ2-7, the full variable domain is SQTIHQWPATLVQPVGSPLSLECTVEGTSNPNLYWYRQAAGRGLQLLFYSVGIGQISSEVPQNLSASRPQDRQFILSSKKLLLSDSGFYLCAWGTGVGSYEKYFGPGTRLTVT.

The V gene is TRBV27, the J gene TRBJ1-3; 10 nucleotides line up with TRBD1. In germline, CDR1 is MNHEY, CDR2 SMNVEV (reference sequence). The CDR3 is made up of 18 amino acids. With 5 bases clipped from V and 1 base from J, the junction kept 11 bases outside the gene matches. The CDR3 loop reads CASSMTGGGGSSGNTIYF. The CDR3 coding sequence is TGTGCCAGCAGTATGACAGGGGGCGGGGGGTCGTCTGGAAACACCATATATTTT.

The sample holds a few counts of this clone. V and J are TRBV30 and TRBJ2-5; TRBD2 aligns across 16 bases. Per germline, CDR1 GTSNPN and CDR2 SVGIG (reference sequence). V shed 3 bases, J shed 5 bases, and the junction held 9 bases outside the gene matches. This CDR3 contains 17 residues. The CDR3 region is CAWRSPGLAGGRETQYF. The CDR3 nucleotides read TGTGCCTGGAGATCTCCGGGACTAGCGGGAGGGAGGGAGACCCAGTACTTC.

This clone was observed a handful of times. CDR3 nucleotide sequence: TGTGCCAGCAGCGCCCCAGCCGGGGGGCAAGAGACCCAGTACTTC. Residues: CASSAPAGGQETQYF. The chain employs TRBV9 and TRBJ2-5; 7 bases line up with TRBD2. Germline V gene lookup returns CDR1 SGDLS and CDR2 YYNGEE. The CDR3 covers 15 residues. V gave up 3 bases and J gave up 2 bases; unmatched junction bases: 7.

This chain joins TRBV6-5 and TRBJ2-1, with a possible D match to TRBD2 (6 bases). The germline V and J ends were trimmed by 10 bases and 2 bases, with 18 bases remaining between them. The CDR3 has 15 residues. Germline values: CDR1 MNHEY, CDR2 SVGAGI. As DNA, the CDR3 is TGTGCCACGAACGATAGGAGGGGTCCCTACAATGAGCAGTTCTTC. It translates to CATNDRRGPYNEQFF.

The CDR3 reads CASSLERRNEQFF. The CDR3 region has the DNA TGTGCCAGCAGCTTAGAACGGCGGAATGAGCAGTTCTTC. V is TRBV7-7 and J is TRBJ2-1; unclear D gene. Deletions cut 1 base from V and 7 bases from J, with 8 bases between. In germline, CDR1 is SSHAT, CDR2 FNYEAQ (reference sequence). There are 13 residues in the CDR3.

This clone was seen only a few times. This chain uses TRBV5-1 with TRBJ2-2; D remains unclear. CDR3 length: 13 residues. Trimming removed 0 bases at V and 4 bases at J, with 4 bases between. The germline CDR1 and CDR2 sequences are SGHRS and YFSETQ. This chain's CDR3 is CASSLEPTGELFF. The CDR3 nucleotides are TGCGCCAGCAGCTTGGAGCCCACCGGGGAGCTGTTTTTT.

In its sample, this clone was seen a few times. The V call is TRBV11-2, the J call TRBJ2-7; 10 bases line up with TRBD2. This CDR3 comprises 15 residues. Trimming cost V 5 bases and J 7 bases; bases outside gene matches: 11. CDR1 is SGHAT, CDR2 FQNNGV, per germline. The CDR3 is CASSPQGGLAREQYF. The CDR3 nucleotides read TGTGCCAGCAGCCCCCAGGGGGGACTAGCGCGGGAGCAGTACTTC.